The entry below describes one T cell receptor (beta chain). Sample-barcoded 5' priming and a J-beta primer mix drove a second PCR of about 6 to 12 cycles. TCRdb re-called the 5' RACE reads with MiXCR, one entry per CDR3 protein. Here the sample spans 1.5 million to 2 million distinct CDR3 sequences, around 48% being singletons. These data come from a study of blood T cells in healthy people across ages. This CDR3 region has 16 residues. In germline, CDR1 is SGHTA, CDR2 FQGTGA. Trimming removed 4 bases from V and 0 bases from J, with 12 bases in between. The chain joins TRBV7-3 to TRBJ1-4; no clear D. The TCR originated in a woman aged 40 to 50 in good health. The sequencing sample was made of blood. Here the CDR3 reads CASSWPTAATNEKLFF. Here the CDR3 DNA reads TGTGCCAGCAGCTGGCCTACAGCCGCAACTAATGAAAAACTGTTTTTT.